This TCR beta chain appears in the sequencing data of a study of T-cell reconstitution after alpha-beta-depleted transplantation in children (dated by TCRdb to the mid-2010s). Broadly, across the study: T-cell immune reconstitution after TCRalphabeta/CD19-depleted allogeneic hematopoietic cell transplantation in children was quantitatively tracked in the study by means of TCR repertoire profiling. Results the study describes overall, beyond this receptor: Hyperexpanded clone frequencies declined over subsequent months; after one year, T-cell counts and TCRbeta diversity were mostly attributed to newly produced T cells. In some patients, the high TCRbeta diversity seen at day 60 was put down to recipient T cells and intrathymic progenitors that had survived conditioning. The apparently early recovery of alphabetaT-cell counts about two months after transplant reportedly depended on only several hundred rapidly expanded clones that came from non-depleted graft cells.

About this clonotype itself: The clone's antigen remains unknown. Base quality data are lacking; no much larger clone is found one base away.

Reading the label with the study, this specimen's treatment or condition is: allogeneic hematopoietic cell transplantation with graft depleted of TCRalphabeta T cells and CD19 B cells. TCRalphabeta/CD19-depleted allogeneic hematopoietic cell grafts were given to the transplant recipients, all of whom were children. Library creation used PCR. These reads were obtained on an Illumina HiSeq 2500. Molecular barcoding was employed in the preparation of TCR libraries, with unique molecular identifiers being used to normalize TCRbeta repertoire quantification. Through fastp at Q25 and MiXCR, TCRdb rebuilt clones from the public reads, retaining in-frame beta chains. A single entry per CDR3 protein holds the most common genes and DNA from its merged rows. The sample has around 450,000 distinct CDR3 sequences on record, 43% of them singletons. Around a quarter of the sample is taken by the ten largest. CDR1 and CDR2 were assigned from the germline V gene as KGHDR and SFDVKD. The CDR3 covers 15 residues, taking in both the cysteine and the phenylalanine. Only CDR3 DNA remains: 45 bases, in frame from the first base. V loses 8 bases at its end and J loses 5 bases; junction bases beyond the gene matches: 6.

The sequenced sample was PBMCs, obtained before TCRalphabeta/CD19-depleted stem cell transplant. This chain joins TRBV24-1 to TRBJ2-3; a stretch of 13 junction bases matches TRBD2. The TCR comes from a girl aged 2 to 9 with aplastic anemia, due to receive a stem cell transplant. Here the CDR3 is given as CATNPGTSGEDTQYF. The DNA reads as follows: TGTGCCACCAATCCCGGGACTAGCGGGGAAGATACGCAGTATTTT.